Shown below are 8 T cell receptor beta chains from a single sample sequenced in a study of T cell responses to AZD1222 COVID-19 vaccine. Repertoires were generated with immunoSEQ multiplex PCR, while TCRdb's copy carries only in-frame clones and drops some. The sample has approximately 64,000 clones, around 90% seen once. The sample here was peripheral blood, taken 28 days after the second dose of the MenACWY control vaccine. These receptors were obtained from an adult who received the MenACWY meningococcal vaccine as a control.

The gene calls are TRBV30 and TRBJ1-5, with D uncertain. V lost 2 bases to trimming and J lost 3 bases, with 8 bases between them. CDR3 size: 13 residues. Germline V lookup: CDR1 GTSNPN, CDR2 SVGIG (reference sequence). The CDR3 DNA reads as TGTGCCTGGAGTTCCGCAGACAATCAGCCCCAGCATTTT. Translation: CAWSSADNQPQHF.

The chain links TRBV28 to TRBJ2-1, with 8 nucleotides matching TRBD1. V gave up 6 bases and J gave up 9 bases; unmatched junction bases: 4. The CDR3 covers 12 residues. Germline lookup yields CDR1 MDHEN and CDR2 SYDVKM. The CDR3 nucleotides are TGTGCCAGCAGGCCCACAGGGGGTGAGCAGTTCTTC. The encoded protein is CASRPTGGEQFF.

The table lists this clone with a count of one. V gene TRBV27 combines with J gene TRBJ2-7; no clear D. Trimming removed 6 bases from V and 3 bases from J, with 15 bases in between. There are 14 residues in the CDR3. Germline CDR1 and CDR2: MNHEY and SMNVEV (reference sequence). The CDR3 DNA sequence: TGTGCCAGCAGCCGGCGTGAGGACCTCTACGAGCAGTACTTC. Its protein product is CASSRREDLYEQYF.

The V gene is TRBV2, the J gene TRBJ2-2; the D gene is possibly TRBD1 (5 bases). V was shortened by 6 bases and J by 4 bases, with 12 bases between the two germline ends. Germline V lookup: CDR1 SNHLY, CDR2 FYNNEI. The CDR3 consists of 14 residues. As DNA, the CDR3 is TGTGCCAGCAGGGGCCTTAGGGGCACCGGGGAGCTGTTTTTT. Amino acids: CASRGLRGTGELFF.

The V and J genes are TRBV6-1 and TRBJ2-7, with D maybe TRBD2 (6 bases). Germline lookup yields CDR1 MNHNS and CDR2 SASEGT. CDR3 length: 11 amino acids. The ends were cut back, 2 bases at V and 11 bases at J, with 10 bases in the middle. CDR3: CASSERQREYF. As DNA, the CDR3 is TGTGCCAGCAGTGAACGTCAGCGGGAGTACTTC.

The gene calls are TRBV28 and TRBJ1-1; D perhaps matches TRBD1 (5 bases). The CDR3 sequence is 14 residues long. Deletions cut 8 bases from V and 8 bases from J, with 21 bases between. Germline CDR1 and CDR2: MDHEN and SYDVKM. In DNA, the CDR3 is TGTGCCAGCTATACGACAGCGCTGACTAAGGAAGCTTTCTTT. Amino acids: CASYTTALTKEAFF.

This chain connects TRBV7-6 to TRBJ1-1; a possible D gene is TRBD1 (5 bases). Trimming took off 6 bases at V and 6 bases at J, with 20 bases between the two ends. Germline lookup yields CDR1 SGHVS and CDR2 FNYEAQ. The CDR3 runs to 15 residues. CDR3 loop: CASSVTGSASAEAFF. CDR3 nucleotides: TGTGCCAGCAGTGTAACAGGATCGGCCTCGGCTGAAGCTTTCTTT. Variable domain in full (rest from reference TRBV7-6 and TRBJ1-1): GAGVSQSPRYKVTKRGQDVALRCDPISGHVSLYWYRQALGQGPEFLTYFNYEAQQDKSGLPNDRFSAERPEGSISTLTIQRTEQRDSAMYRCASSVTGSASAEAFFGQGTRLTVV.

DNA for the CDR3: TGTGCCAGCAGAGTTGACAGGCCCTCGGGCTACACCTTC. Translation: CASRVDRPSGYTF. This rearrangement joins TRBV28 to TRBJ1-2; tentatively, D is TRBD1 (6 bases). V was cut by 6 bases and J by 8 bases, with 16 bases left in between. The CDR3 has 13 residues. Germline assignment: CDR1 MDHEN and CDR2 SYDVKM.